The 3 T cell receptor beta chains presented below share a single source sample, sequenced in a study of blood T cells in healthy people across ages. Primed by a sample-barcoded 5' primer and a J-beta primer mix, a second PCR proceeded for roughly 6 to 12 cycles. TCRdb itself ran the 5' RACE reads through MiXCR, one entry per CDR3 protein. The sample has 550,000 to 800,000 distinct CDR3 sequences; 21% are singletons. Sequenced: blood. The receptors shown here come from a man in his 70s in good health.

This clonotype was detected many times. Compared with germline, one end of the junction differs, possibly owing to a read error. The J gene is TRBJ2-7, the V gene TRBV19, with 7 bases matching TRBD1. Germline V lookup: CDR1 LNHDA, CDR2 SQIVND (reference sequence). The CDR3 contains 13 residues. The CDR3 loop is CASSRDRDYEQYF. The DNA for the CDR3 is TGCGCCAGCAGCCGAGACAGGGACTACGAGCAGTACTTC. Full variable domain (rest looked up from reference TRBV19 and TRBJ2-7): DGGITQSPKYLFRKEGQNVTLSCEQNLNHDAMYWYRQDPGQGLRLIYYSQIVNDFQKGDIAEGYSVSREKKESFPLTVTSAQKNPTAFYLCASSRDRDYEQYFGPGTRLTVT.

Regarding this clonotype: With a much larger clone just one base away, this may be a read error. The chain couples TRBV4-1 to TRBJ2-1, with unresolved D. Germline CDR1 MGHRA, CDR2 YSYEKL. This CDR3 comprises 17 residues. This CDR3 reads CASSHDGELSSYNAQFF. The CDR3 coding sequence is TGCGCCAGCAGCCACGACGGCGAGCTGAGCTCCTACAATGCGCAGTTCTTC.

This clonotype was seen a few times. J is TRBJ2-5 and V is TRBV3-1, with 7 bases that match TRBD2. V was pared by 0 bases and J by 1 base, with 2 bases of the junction left unmatched. This CDR3 is built from 15 residues. Germline V lookup: CDR1 LGHDT, CDR2 YNNKEL (reference sequence). The CDR3 nucleotides read TGTGCCAGCAGCCAAGATCTAGCGGCCCAAGAGACCCAGTACTTC. Encoded protein: CASSQDLAAQETQYF.